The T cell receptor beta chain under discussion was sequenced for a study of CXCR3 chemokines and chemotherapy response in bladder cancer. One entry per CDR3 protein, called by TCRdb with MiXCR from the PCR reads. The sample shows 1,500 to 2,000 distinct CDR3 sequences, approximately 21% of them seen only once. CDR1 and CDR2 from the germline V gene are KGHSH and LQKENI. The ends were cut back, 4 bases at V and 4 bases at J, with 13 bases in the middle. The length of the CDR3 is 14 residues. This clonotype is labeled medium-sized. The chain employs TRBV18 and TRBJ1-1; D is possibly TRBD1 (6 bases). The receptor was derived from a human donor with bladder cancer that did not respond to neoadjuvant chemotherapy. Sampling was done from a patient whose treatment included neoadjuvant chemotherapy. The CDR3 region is CASSLGQRGTEAFF. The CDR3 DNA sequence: TGTGCCAGCTCACTCGGACAGCGGGGCACTGAAGCTTTCTTT. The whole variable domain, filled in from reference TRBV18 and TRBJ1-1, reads NAGVMQNPRHLVRRRGQEARLRCSPMKGHSHVYWYRQLPEEGLKFMVYLQKENIIDESGMPKERFSAEFPKEGPSILRIQQVVRGDSAAYFCASSLGQRGTEAFFGQGTRLTVV.